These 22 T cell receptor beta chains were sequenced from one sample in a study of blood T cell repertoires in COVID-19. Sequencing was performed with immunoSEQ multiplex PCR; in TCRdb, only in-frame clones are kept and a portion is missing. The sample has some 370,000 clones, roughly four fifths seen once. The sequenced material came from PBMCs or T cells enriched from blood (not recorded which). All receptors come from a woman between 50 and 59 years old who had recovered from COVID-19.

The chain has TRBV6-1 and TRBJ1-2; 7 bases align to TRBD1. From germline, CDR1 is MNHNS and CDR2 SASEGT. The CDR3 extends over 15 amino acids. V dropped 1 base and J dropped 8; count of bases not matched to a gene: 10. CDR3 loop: CASSEEDRTLLGYTF. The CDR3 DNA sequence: TGTGCCAGCAGTGAAGAGGACAGGACCTTATTGGGCTACACCTTC.

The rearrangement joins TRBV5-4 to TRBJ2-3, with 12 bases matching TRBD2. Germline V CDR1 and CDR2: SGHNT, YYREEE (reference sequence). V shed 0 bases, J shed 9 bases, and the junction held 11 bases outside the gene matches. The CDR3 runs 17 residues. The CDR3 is CASSLDVGLAGSRTQYF. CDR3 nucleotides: TGTGCCAGCAGCTTGGACGTAGGACTAGCGGGGAGCCGAACGCAGTATTTT.

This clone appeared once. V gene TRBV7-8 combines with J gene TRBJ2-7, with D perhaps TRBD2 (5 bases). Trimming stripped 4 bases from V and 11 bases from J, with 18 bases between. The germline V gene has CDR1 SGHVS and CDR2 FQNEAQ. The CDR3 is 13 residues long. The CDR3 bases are TGTGCCAGCAGCTCGTACCGGGGTAGCAAGAAGTACTTC. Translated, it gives CASSSYRGSKKYF.

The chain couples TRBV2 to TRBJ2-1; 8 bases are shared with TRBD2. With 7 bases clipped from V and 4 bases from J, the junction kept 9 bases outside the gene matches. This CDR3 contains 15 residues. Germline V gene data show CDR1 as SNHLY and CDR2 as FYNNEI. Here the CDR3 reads CASTSGSGIYNEQFF. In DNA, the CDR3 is TGTGCCAGCACCAGCGGTAGCGGGATATACAATGAGCAGTTCTTC.

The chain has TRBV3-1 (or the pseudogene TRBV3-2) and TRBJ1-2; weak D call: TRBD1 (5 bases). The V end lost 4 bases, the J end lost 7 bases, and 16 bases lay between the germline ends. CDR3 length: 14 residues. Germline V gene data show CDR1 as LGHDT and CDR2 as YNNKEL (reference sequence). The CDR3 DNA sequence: TGTGCCAGCAGCCCCAGGGACTCTCAGGGTGGCTACACCTTC. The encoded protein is CASSPRDSQGGYTF.

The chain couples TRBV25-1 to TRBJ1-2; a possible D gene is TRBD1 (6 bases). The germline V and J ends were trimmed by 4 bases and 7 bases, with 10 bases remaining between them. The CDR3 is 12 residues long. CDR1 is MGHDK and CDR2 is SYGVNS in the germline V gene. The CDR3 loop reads CASSGTATGYTF. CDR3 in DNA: TGTGCCAGCAGTGGGACAGCGACTGGCTACACCTTC.

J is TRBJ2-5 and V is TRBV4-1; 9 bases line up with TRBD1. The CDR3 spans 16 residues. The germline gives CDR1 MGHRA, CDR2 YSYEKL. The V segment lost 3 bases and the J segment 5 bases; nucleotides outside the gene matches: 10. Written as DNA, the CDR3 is TGCGCCAGCAGCCAGTTCCCCGGGACAGGGATGGAGACCCAGTACTTC. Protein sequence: CASSQFPGTGMETQYF.

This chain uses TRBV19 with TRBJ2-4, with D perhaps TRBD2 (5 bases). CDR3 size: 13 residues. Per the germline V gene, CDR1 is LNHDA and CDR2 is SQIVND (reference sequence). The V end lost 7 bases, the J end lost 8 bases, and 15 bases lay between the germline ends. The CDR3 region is CASTLHPGDIQYF. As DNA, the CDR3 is TGTGCCAGTACCCTCCACCCCGGGGACATTCAGTACTTC.

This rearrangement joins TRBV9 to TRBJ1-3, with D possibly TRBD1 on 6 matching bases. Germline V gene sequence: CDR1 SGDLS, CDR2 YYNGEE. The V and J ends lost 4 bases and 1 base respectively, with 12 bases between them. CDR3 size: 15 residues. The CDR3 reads CASSLRGQSGNTIYF. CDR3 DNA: TGTGCCAGCAGCTTGCGGGGGCAGTCTGGAAACACCATATATTTT.

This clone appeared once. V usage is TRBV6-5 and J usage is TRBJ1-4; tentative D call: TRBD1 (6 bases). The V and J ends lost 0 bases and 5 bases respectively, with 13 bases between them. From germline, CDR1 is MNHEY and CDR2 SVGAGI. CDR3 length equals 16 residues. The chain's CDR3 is CASSYSRGGRNEKLFF. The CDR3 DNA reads TGTGCCAGCAGTTACTCCCGAGGGGGAAGGAATGAAAAACTGTTTTTT.

CDR3 bases: TGCGCCAGCAGCCCCTTCGGGACTAGCGGGGGGGCAGATACGCAGTATTTT. It codes for CASSPFGTSGGADTQYF. The chain uses TRBV4-1 and TRBJ2-3; 16 nucleotides match TRBD2. J gave up 4 bases and V 4 bases, and 5 bases lay outside the gene matches. From germline, CDR1 is MGHRA and CDR2 YSYEKL. The CDR3 consists of 17 residues.

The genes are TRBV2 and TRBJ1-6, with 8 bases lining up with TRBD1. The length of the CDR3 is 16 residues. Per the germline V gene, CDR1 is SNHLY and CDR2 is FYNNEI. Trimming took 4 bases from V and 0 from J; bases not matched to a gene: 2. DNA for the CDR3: TGTGCCAGCAGTGGGACAGGGAACTCCTATAATTCACCCCTCCACTTT. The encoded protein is CASSGTGNSYNSPLHF.

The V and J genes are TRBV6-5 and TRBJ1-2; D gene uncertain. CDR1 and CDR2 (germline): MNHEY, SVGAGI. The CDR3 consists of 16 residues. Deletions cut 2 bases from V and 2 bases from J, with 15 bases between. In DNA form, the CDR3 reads TGTGCCAGCAGTTACCAGGCAGGCCTCTTCAACTATGGCTACACCTTC. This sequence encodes CASSYQAGLFNYGYTF.

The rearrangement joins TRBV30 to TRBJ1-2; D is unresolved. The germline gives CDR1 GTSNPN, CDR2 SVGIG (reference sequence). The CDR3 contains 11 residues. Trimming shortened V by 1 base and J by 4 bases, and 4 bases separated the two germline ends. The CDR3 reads CAWSAFYGYTF. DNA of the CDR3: TGTGCCTGGAGTGCATTCTATGGCTACACCTTC. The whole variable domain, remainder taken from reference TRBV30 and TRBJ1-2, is SQTIHQWPATLVQPVGSPLSLECTVEGTSNPNLYWYRQAAGRGLQLLFYSVGIGQISSEVPQNLSASRPQDRQFILSSKKLLLSDSGFYLCAWSAFYGYTFGSGTRLTVV.

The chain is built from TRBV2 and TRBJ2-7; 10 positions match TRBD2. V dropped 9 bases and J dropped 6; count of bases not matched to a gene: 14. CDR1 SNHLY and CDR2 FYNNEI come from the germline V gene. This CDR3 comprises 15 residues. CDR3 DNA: TGTGCCAGGAGGGGGATAGCGGGAGGTCGTCTCGAGCAGTACTTC. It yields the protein CARRGIAGGRLEQYF.

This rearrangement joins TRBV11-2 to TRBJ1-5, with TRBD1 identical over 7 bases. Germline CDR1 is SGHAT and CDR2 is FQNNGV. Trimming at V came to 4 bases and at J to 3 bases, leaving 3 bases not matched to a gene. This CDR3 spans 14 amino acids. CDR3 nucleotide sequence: TGTGCCAGCAGCTGGGGACAGTACAATCAGCCCCAGCATTTT. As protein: CASSWGQYNQPQHF.

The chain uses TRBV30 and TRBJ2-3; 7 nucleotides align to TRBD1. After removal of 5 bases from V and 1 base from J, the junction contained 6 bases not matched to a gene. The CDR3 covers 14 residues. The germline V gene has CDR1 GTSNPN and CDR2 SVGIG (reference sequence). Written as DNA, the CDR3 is TGTGCCTGGGTGACAGGGCTGGGCACAGATACGCAGTATTTT. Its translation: CAWVTGLGTDTQYF.

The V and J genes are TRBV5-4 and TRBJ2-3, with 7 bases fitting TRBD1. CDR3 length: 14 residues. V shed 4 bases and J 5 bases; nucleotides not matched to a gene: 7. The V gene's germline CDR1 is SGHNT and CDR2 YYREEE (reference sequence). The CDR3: CASSPGQLVDTQYF. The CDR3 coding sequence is TGTGCCAGCAGCCCGGGACAGCTAGTAGATACGCAGTATTTT.

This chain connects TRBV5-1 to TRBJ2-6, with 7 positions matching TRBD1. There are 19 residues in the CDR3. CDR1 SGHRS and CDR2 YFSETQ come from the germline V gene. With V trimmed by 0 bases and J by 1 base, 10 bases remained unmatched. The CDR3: CASSLEGAGTESGANVLTF. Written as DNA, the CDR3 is TGCGCCAGCAGCTTGGAGGGGGCCGGGACAGAGTCTGGGGCCAACGTCCTGACTTTC.

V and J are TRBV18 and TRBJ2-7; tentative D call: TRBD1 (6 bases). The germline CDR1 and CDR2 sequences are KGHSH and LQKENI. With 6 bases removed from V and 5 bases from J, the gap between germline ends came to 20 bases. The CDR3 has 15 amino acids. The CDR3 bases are TGTGCCAGCTCTCCTAAAACAGGGAGTAAGGACGAGCAGTACTTC. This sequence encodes CASSPKTGSKDEQYF.

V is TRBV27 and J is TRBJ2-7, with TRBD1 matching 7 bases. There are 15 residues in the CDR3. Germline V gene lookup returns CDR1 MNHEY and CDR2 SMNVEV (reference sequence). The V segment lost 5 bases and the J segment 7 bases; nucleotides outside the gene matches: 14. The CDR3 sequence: CASSPTGLARGEQYF. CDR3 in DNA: TGTGCCAGCAGTCCTACGGGTCTGGCCAGGGGGGAGCAGTACTTC.

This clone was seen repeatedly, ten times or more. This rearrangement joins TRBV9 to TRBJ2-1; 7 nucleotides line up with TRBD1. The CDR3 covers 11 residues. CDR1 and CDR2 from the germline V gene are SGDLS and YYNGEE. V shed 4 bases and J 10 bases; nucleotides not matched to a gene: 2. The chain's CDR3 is CASSTTGEQFF. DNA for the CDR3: TGTGCCAGCAGCACGACAGGGGAGCAGTTCTTC.